This is a list of T cell receptor beta chains from one sample in a study of blood T cell repertoires in COVID-19. Data came from immunoSEQ multiplex PCR; TCRdb stores just in-frame clones and leaves some out. Of about 220,000 clones listed, more than 70% were seen once; the top ten hold under 2.5%. Source material: PBMCs or T cells enriched from blood (not recorded which). The receptors stem from a woman aged 35 to 49 with acute COVID-19. The CDR3 runs from the conserved cysteine through the conserved F or W. The D gene is left open where the match is weak. The size of a clone is reported for some rows only, either as once, few or many, or as a class for expanded clones.

v_call	d_call	j_call	clone_size	cdr3_nt	cdr3_aa
TRBV3-1/TRBV3-2	.	TRBJ1-6	.	TGTGCCAGCAGCCAAGAGGGGGGGCATTCACCCCTCCACTTT	CASSQEGGHSPLHF
TRBV27	.	TRBJ1-6	.	TGTGCCAGCAGTCCGACTTCTTCACCCCTCCACTTT	CASSPTSSPLHF
TRBV4-3	.	TRBJ1-3	.	TGCGCCAGCAGCCAAGAAGGTGGGGGCGGCTCTGGAAACACCATATATTTT	CASSQEGGGGSGNTIYF
TRBV19	.	TRBJ1-5	.	TGTGCCAGTAGTATAGAAAGGGGGGGGCCCCAGCATTTT	CASSIERGGPQHF
TRBV2	.	TRBJ1-1	once	TGTGCCAGCACGCGAGTCCAGGGGAGAGAAGCTTTCTTT	CASTRVQGREAFF
TRBV25-1	.	TRBJ2-1	.	TGTGCCAGCAGTGCGAGCTCCTACAATGAGCAGTTCTTC	CASSASSYNEQFF
TRBV5-6	.	TRBJ2-5	.	TGTGCCAGCAGCCCGAGTTCAGCGTACCAAGAGACCCAGTACTTC	CASSPSSAYQETQYF
TRBV30	.	TRBJ1-5	.	TGTGCCTGGGGAGGAGGAAACCAGCCCCAGCATTTT	CAWGGGNQPQHF
TRBV5-1	TRBD2	TRBJ2-3	.	TGCGCCAGCAGCCCTCTGCGGGGGGCAGATACGCAGTATTTT	CASSPLRGADTQYF
TRBV5-6	TRBD1	TRBJ1-1	.	TGTGCCAGCAGCTTCAGGGGGCGCGGTCACGGTGGAGTCACTGAAGCTTTCTTT	CASSFRGRGHGGVTEAFF
TRBV7-8	TRBD1	TRBJ1-2	.	TGTGCCAGCAGCTTAGAGGGGGCTCCTAACTATGGCTACACCTTC	CASSLEGAPNYGYTF
TRBV18	TRBD1	TRBJ1-1	.	TGTGCCAGCTCACTACAGGGGGCGAACACTGAAGCTTTCTTT	CASSLQGANTEAFF
TRBV12-3/TRBV12-4	.	TRBJ1-5	.	TGTGCCAGCAGTCCGGGACTTGATCAGCCCCAGCATTTT	CASSPGLDQPQHF
TRBV7-2	.	TRBJ2-3	.	TGTGCCAGCAGCTCAGAAGTTTTGGGCACAGATACGCAGTATTTT	CASSSEVLGTDTQYF
TRBV4-2	TRBD2	TRBJ2-7	.	TGTGCCAGCAGCCAAGAAGCGGGGGGGGTTTACGAGCAGTACTTC	CASSQEAGGVYEQYF
TRBV14	.	TRBJ1-5	.	TGTGCCAGCAGCCCCACCGGGAGGGCCAGCAATCAGCCCCAGCATTTT	CASSPTGRASNQPQHF
TRBV9	TRBD1	TRBJ1-6	.	TGTGCCAGCAGCGTAGGGGGGACAGCCAATTCACCCCTCCACTTT	CASSVGGTANSPLHF
TRBV19	.	TRBJ2-2	.	TGTGCCAGTGGGTTGCTAGCCCAAGCGGGCACCGGGGAGCTGTTTTTT	CASGLLAQAGTGELFF
TRBV4-3	.	TRBJ2-7	.	TGCGCCAGCAGCCGAAGGGCAGGGGCCCTCTACGAGCAGTACTTC	CASSRRAGALYEQYF
TRBV2	TRBD1	TRBJ1-1	.	TGTGCCAGCAGGGCAATCGGGACTACAATGGGACAGGGCTCGCCGAACACTGAAGCTTTCTTT	CASRAIGTTMGQGSPNTEAFF
TRBV24-1	.	TRBJ2-1	.	TGTGCCACCGCTCTGGGGGGGGGCCACAATGAGCAGTTCTTC	CATALGGGHNEQFF
TRBV5-1	TRBD1	TRBJ2-1	.	TGCGCCAGCAGCTGGGACAGGATCTACAATGAGCAGTTCTTC	CASSWDRIYNEQFF
TRBV2	.	TRBJ1-1	.	TGTGCCAGCAACCTTGGGACAATGAACACTGAAGCTTTCTTT	CASNLGTMNTEAFF
TRBV18	.	TRBJ1-3	.	TGTGCCAGCTCACCATACAGGGAGGGAAACACCATATATTTT	CASSPYREGNTIYF
TRBV30	.	TRBJ1-1	once	TGTGCCTGGAGTGTAGCGGGAAACACTGAAGCTTTCTTT	CAWSVAGNTEAFF
TRBV6-2/TRBV6-3	.	TRBJ2-1	.	TGTGCCAGCAGTTACCAGGGCGGGGCAAAGGGGAATGAGCAGTTCTTC	CASSYQGGAKGNEQFF
TRBV29-1	.	TRBJ1-1	.	TGCAGCGTTGGACAGAGTATGAACACTGAAGCTTTCTTT	CSVGQSMNTEAFF
TRBV4-2	TRBD2	TRBJ2-3	.	TGTGCCAGCAGCCAAGATCGAGCGGGGGCCGACACAGATACGCAGTATTTT	CASSQDRAGADTDTQYF
TRBV7-2	TRBD2	TRBJ2-5	.	TGTGCCAGCAGGCCCCATCGGGGGGGTTTAATAGAGACCCAGTACTTC	CASRPHRGGLIETQYF
TRBV5-1	TRBD1	TRBJ1-4	once	TGCGCCAGCAGGGCAGGGGGCAAAGAAAAACTGTTTTTT	CASRAGGKEKLFF
TRBV18	.	TRBJ2-7	.	TGTGCCAGCTCACCAGACAGAGGACACTACGAGCAGTACTTC	CASSPDRGHYEQYF
TRBV27	TRBD2	TRBJ2-1	.	TGTGCCAGCAGGGGACTAGCGGTTTCCTACAATGAGCAGTTCTTC	CASRGLAVSYNEQFF
TRBV5-1	.	TRBJ2-5	.	TGCGCCAGCAGCTTGGCCGCTAGACTAGGGGAGACCCAGTACTTC	CASSLAARLGETQYF
TRBV12-5	.	TRBJ2-3	.	TGTGCTAGTGGTTTGGGACTCGGCAGGGCTAGCACAGATACGCAGTATTTT	CASGLGLGRASTDTQYF
TRBV21-1	.	TRBJ1-3	.	TGTGCCAGCAGCAAACCCACGTCGGTGGGAAACACCATATATTTT	CASSKPTSVGNTIYF
TRBV19	TRBD2	TRBJ2-1	.	TGTGCCAGCACCCCCCTTGCGGGGGGGTACAATGAGCAGTTCTTC	CASTPLAGGYNEQFF
TRBV2	.	TRBJ1-1	.	TGTGCCAGCAGTGATCCTCGGGGTTGGAACACTGAAGCTTTCTTT	CASSDPRGWNTEAFF
TRBV7-8	.	TRBJ1-1	.	TGTGCCAGCAGCTTAGAGGCTCCCAGCGGGTTTGAAGCTTTCTTT	CASSLEAPSGFEAFF
TRBV5-6	TRBD2	TRBJ2-2	.	TGTGCCAGCAGCTTGGAGGTAGCGGGAGGATCAGGGGCCGGGGAGCTGTTTTTT	CASSLEVAGGSGAGELFF
TRBV7-2	.	TRBJ2-3	.	TGTGCCAGCAGCTTAGAGCCTAGCACAGATACGCAGTATTTT	CASSLEPSTDTQYF
TRBV27	.	TRBJ1-4	.	TGTGCCAGCAGTACACACCTGACGGGTGAAAAACTGTTTTTT	CASSTHLTGEKLFF
TRBV2	.	TRBJ1-4	.	TGTGCCAGCAGGAGTGAGGGCCCTAATGAAAAACTGTTTTTT	CASRSEGPNEKLFF
TRBV7-9	.	TRBJ1-2	.	TGTGCCAGCAGCTTAACAGCTAACTATGGCTACACCTTC	CASSLTANYGYTF
TRBV6-5	.	TRBJ1-3	.	TGTGCCAGCGCACAGGGAAAAAACACCATATATTTT	CASAQGKNTIYF
TRBV7-9	TRBD2	TRBJ2-1	.	TGTGCCAGCAGGTCACTAGCGGTATCCTACAATGAGCAGTTCTTC	CASRSLAVSYNEQFF
TRBV30	TRBD2	TRBJ2-3	.	TGTGCCTGGAGTGTAATAAGCGGGGGGACTGGCACAGATACGCAGTATTTT	CAWSVISGGTGTDTQYF
TRBV7-2	.	TRBJ2-5	.	TGTGCCAGCAGCTTAGTGTTCGGACAACCGGAGACCCAGTACTTC	CASSLVFGQPETQYF
TRBV20-1	.	TRBJ1-3	.	TGCAGTGCTAGTCTAGACCGCCGCCTTTCTGGAAACACCATATATTTT	CSASLDRRLSGNTIYF
TRBV7-9	TRBD2	TRBJ2-1	.	TGTGCCAGCAGCCCTCGTGGAGCGGGGTCTAATGAGCAGTTCTTC	CASSPRGAGSNEQFF
TRBV5-1	.	TRBJ1-2	.	TGCGCCAGCAGCTTGGCCCCAGAGGGTAACTATGGCTACACCTTC	CASSLAPEGNYGYTF
TRBV6-6	.	TRBJ1-3	.	TGTGCCAGCAGTCGGGACCTAAACCCGGGAGGAAACACCATATATTTT	CASSRDLNPGGNTIYF
TRBV7-9	.	TRBJ1-2	.	TGTGCCAGCAGCTTACTGGGGGCGGGTAACTATGGCTACACCTTC	CASSLLGAGNYGYTF
TRBV24-1	.	TRBJ1-6	.	TGTGCCAGGGGGGGCGGGGCCAATTATTCACCCCTCCACTTT	CARGGGANYSPLHF
TRBV29-1	.	TRBJ2-2	.	TGCAGCGTTAGACTGAACACCGGGGAGCTGTTTTTT	CSVRLNTGELFF
TRBV3-1/TRBV3-2	.	TRBJ2-2	once	TGTGCCAGCAGCCCGGCGAAACTAGTGGCAACCGGGGAGCTGTTTTTT	CASSPAKLVATGELFF
TRBV10-3	.	TRBJ2-1	few	TGTGCCATCAGTGACAGGGGCTTAACTAGCTCCTACAATGAGCAGTTCTTC	CAISDRGLTSSYNEQFF
TRBV19	TRBD1	TRBJ1-5	.	TGTGCCAGTAGTATTCCCCAGGGGGCAGGTCAGCCCCAGCATTTT	CASSIPQGAGQPQHF
TRBV27	TRBD1	TRBJ1-2	few	TGTGCCAGCAGTTCGGGACAGGGGGTCTATGGCTACACCTTC	CASSSGQGVYGYTF